A single sample is the source of the 32 T cell receptor beta chains below, sequenced in a study of blood T cell repertoires in COVID-19. The table came from immunoSEQ multiplex PCR; TCRdb's copy has only in-frame clones and leaves some out. The sample carries under 200,000 clones, around 84% recorded once. Sequencing was performed on peripheral blood. The receptors come from a woman older than 75 with acute or convalescent COVID-19.

The chain couples TRBV5-5 to TRBJ2-5; the D gene is possibly TRBD1 (6 bases). This CDR3 region has 14 residues. Germline values: CDR1 SGHKS, CDR2 YYEKEE (reference sequence). Trimming shortened V by 5 bases and J by 3 bases, and 14 bases separated the two germline ends. In nucleotides, the CDR3 is TGTGCCAGCAGGGGGGACAAGGGAAAAGAGACCCAGTACTTC. It encodes CASRGDKGKETQYF.

The chain has TRBV5-1 and TRBJ2-2, with D possibly matching TRBD1 (5 bases). Germline values: CDR1 SGHRS, CDR2 YFSETQ. The CDR3 is made up of 15 amino acids. Trimming stripped 2 bases from V and 0 bases from J, with 8 bases between. The CDR3 sequence: CASSFQGSNTGELFF. CDR3 nucleotide sequence: TGCGCCAGCAGCTTTCAGGGCTCGAACACCGGGGAGCTGTTTTTT.

The rearrangement uses TRBV6-6 and TRBJ1-5; D uncertain. CDR1 is MNHNY, CDR2 SVGAGI, per germline (reference sequence). This CDR3 contains 12 residues. The V and J ends lost 7 bases and 5 bases respectively, with 9 bases between them. DNA of the CDR3: TGTGCCAGCACCTTCCCAGATCAGCCCCAGCATTTT. Translating it yields CASTFPDQPQHF.

The rearrangement joins TRBV7-9 to TRBJ1-2; the match to TRBD1 covers 7 bases. The junction had 7 bases not matched to a gene; V was cut back by 2 bases and J by 10 bases. The CDR3 spans 13 residues. From germline, CDR1 is SEHNR and CDR2 FQNEAQ (reference sequence). The CDR3 reads CASSLLGQPSYTF. Written as DNA, the CDR3 is TGTGCCAGCAGCTTACTGGGACAGCCCTCCTACACCTTC. Using reference TRBV7-9 and TRBJ1-2 for the parts outside the CDR3, the full variable domain is DTGVSQNPRHKITKRGQNVTFRCDPISEHNRLYWYRQTLGQGPEFLTYFQNEAQLEKSRLLSDRFSAERPKGSFSTLEIQRTEQGDSAMYLCASSLLGQPSYTFGSGTRLTVV.

This clone was detected a few times. This chain connects TRBV16 to TRBJ1-1, with D perhaps matching TRBD1 (5 bases). The CDR3 loop spans 14 amino acids. From germline, CDR1 is KGHSY and CDR2 FQNENV. V was cut by 0 bases and J by 4 bases, with 9 bases left in between. Here the CDR3 reads CASSQSSGGTEAFF. CDR3 nucleotides: TGTGCCAGCAGCCAATCGTCGGGGGGCACTGAAGCTTTCTTT.

The rearrangement joins TRBV7-2 to TRBJ2-7, with 10 bases lining up with TRBD1. CDR1 is SGHTA, CDR2 FQGNSA, per germline. The CDR3 covers 15 residues. V dropped 0 bases and J dropped 4; count of bases not matched to a gene: 3. The DNA for the CDR3 is TGTGCCAGCAGCTTAGCTAGGACAGGGGGTTACGAGCAGTACTTC. Protein: CASSLARTGGYEQYF.

This clone was observed a few times. The chain links TRBV6-6 to TRBJ2-7, with TRBD1 matching 11 bases. The ends lost 6 bases at V and 7 bases at J; junction bases unmatched: 8. CDR1 and CDR2 from the germline V gene are MNHNY and SVGAGI (reference sequence). The CDR3 has 14 residues. The CDR3 reads CASSPGTGGLEQYF. CDR3 coding DNA: TGTGCCAGCAGCCCCGGGACAGGGGGACTGGAGCAGTACTTC.

The rearrangement links TRBV30 to TRBJ2-3, with 7 positions matching TRBD2. V lost 4 bases to trimming and J lost 3 bases; unmatched junction nucleotides: 7. The CDR3 extends over 14 amino acids. Germline V gene lookup returns CDR1 GTSNPN and CDR2 SVGIG (reference sequence). The CDR3 here is CAWKRELATDTQYF. CDR3 bases: TGTGCCTGGAAGCGGGAATTGGCGACAGATACGCAGTATTTT.

V is TRBV6-5 and J is TRBJ1-4; D not certain. The CDR3 covers 14 residues. From germline, CDR1 is MNHEY and CDR2 SVGAGI. V was clipped by 5 bases and J by 6 bases, with 13 bases between them. CDR3 bases: TGTGCCAGCAGTCTCCGAAGGAGGGATGAAAAACTGTTTTTT. Its protein product is CASSLRRRDEKLFF.

This rearrangement joins TRBV9 to TRBJ1-2, with unresolved D. Germline V gene data show CDR1 as SGDLS and CDR2 as YYNGEE. The V gene lost 0 bases and the J gene lost 2 bases, with 8 bases spanning the gap. CDR3 length: 14 amino acids. CDR3 sequence: CASSVDGRNYGYTF. Written as DNA, the CDR3 is TGTGCCAGCAGCGTAGATGGCAGAAACTATGGCTACACCTTC.

In regard to this clone: Additional DNA sequences in this sample encode the identical CDR3. This chain links TRBV18 with TRBJ1-1, with D possibly TRBD1 on 5 matching bases. The CDR3 loop spans 14 amino acids. Trimming shortened V by 3 bases and J by 1 base, and 9 bases separated the two germline ends. Germline loops: CDR1 KGHSH, CDR2 LQKENI. CDR3 bases: TGTGCCAGCTCACCGGCCCAGGGGAACACTGAAGCTTTCTTT. It yields the protein CASSPAQGNTEAFF.

The V call is TRBV6-5, the J call TRBJ1-5; TRBD1 might be the D (5 bases). The CDR3 length is 14 residues. Germline lookup yields CDR1 MNHEY and CDR2 SVGAGI. Trimming removed 2 bases at V and 6 bases at J, with 11 bases between. The CDR3 coding sequence is TGTGCCAGCAGTTACAGGGGTTTCGGTCAGCCCCAGCATTTT. It encodes CASSYRGFGQPQHF.

V gene TRBV7-9 combines with J gene TRBJ2-5, with TRBD2 identical over 11 bases. The germline V gene encodes CDR1 SEHNR and CDR2 FQNEAQ (reference sequence). Unmatched junction bases numbered 5, after V lost 3 bases and J lost 2 bases. The CDR3 runs 16 residues. The CDR3 reads CASSLASGRTQETQYF. For the CDR3, the DNA is TGTGCCAGCAGCTTGGCTAGCGGGAGGACTCAAGAGACCCAGTACTTC.

This sequence joins TRBV28 and TRBJ1-2; a weak D match, TRBD1 (5 bases). Trimming pared 8 bases from V and 3 bases from J, leaving 13 bases between. Germline loops: CDR1 MDHEN, CDR2 SYDVKM. This CDR3 comprises 13 residues. This CDR3 is CASATRGYYGYTF. CDR3 DNA: TGTGCCAGCGCAACGCGGGGGTACTATGGCTACACCTTC.

The CDR3 nucleotides read TGTGCCAGCAGCTCCTGGACAGGGTTTGGTGGTGGCTACACCTTC. Amino acid sequence: CASSSWTGFGGGYTF. V usage is TRBV11-2 and J usage is TRBJ1-2; 8 positions match TRBD1. Germline V CDR1 and CDR2: SGHAT, FQNNGV. The junction had 11 bases not matched to a gene; V was cut back by 4 bases and J by 7 bases. CDR3 size: 15 residues.

This clone was counted only a few times. The rearrangement uses TRBV5-1 and TRBJ1-6, with D perhaps TRBD1 (6 bases). The germline V gene encodes CDR1 SGHRS and CDR2 YFSETQ. The length of the CDR3 is 14 residues. Trimming shortened V by 4 bases and J by 6 bases, and 11 bases separated the two germline ends. CDR3 loop: CASSLGQTNSPLHF. CDR3 DNA: TGCGCCAGCAGCCTCGGACAGACTAATTCACCCCTCCACTTT.

This clone was recorded once. V usage is TRBV5-1 and J usage is TRBJ2-7; TRBD1 aligns across 8 bases. Germline values: CDR1 SGHRS, CDR2 YFSETQ. This CDR3 contains 13 residues. With 4 bases clipped from V and 5 bases from J, the junction kept 5 bases outside the gene matches. This chain's CDR3 is CASSGQGWNEQYF. The CDR3 DNA is TGCGCCAGCAGCGGACAGGGTTGGAACGAGCAGTACTTC.

CDR3 in DNA: TGTGCCAGCAGCTTGCAGGGGCGCAGTGGCTACGAGCAGTACTTC. Translated, it gives CASSLQGRSGYEQYF. V and J are TRBV7-6 and TRBJ2-7; tentatively, D is TRBD1 (6 bases). The V end was cut by 3 bases, the J end by 3 bases, with 15 bases between. Germline V gene sequence: CDR1 SGHVS, CDR2 FNYEAQ. This CDR3 spans 15 amino acids.

Of note for this clone: The germline gene is not matched at one end of the junction; a read error may be the cause. Within the sample, other DNA sequences also encode this same CDR3. The chain uses TRBV5-4 and TRBJ2-7; D call uncertain. The CDR3 spans 12 residues. CDR1 is SGHNT, CDR2 YYREEE, per germline (reference sequence). The CDR3 loop is CASSLNSYEQYF. CDR3 in DNA: TGTGCTAGCAGCTTGAATAGCTACGAGCAGTACTTC. The full variable domain, with the rest looked up from reference TRBV5-4 and TRBJ2-7, is ETGVTQSPTHLIKTRGQQVTLRCSSQSGHNTVSWYQQALGQGPQFIFQYYREEENGRGNFPPRFSGLQFPNYSSELNVNALELDDSALYLCASSLNSYEQYFGPGTRLTVT.

The J gene is TRBJ2-7, the V gene TRBV6-2 or TRBV6-3; the D is unclear. From germline, CDR1 is MNHEY and CDR2 SVGEGT. This CDR3 is 19 amino acids long. V was trimmed by 2 bases and J by 3 bases, leaving 26 bases between them. This chain's CDR3 is CASSYRGHTPSSMDYEQYF. The CDR3 DNA sequence: TGTGCCAGCAGTTACCGAGGCCATACCCCTTCCTCGATGGACTACGAGCAGTACTTC.

This chain links TRBV28 with TRBJ2-5; no clear D gene. V lost 8 bases to trimming and J lost 2 bases, with 18 bases between them. This CDR3 has 15 amino acids. Germline assignment: CDR1 MDHEN and CDR2 SYDVKM. The CDR3 here is CASDSPSTGQETQYF. The CDR3 DNA is TGTGCCAGCGATTCCCCTTCGACGGGTCAAGAGACCCAGTACTTC.

The rearrangement joins TRBV7-9 to TRBJ2-3, with no clear D. The CDR3 consists of 14 residues. With 3 bases removed from V and 1 base from J, the gap between germline ends came to 8 bases. Germline values: CDR1 SEHNR, CDR2 FQNEAQ (reference sequence). CDR3 region: CASSLQAGTDTQYF. The DNA for the CDR3 is TGTGCCAGCAGCTTGCAGGCTGGCACAGATACGCAGTATTTT.

This clone showed up just a few times. The chain carries TRBV5-4 and TRBJ2-7; TRBD2 agrees at 9 bases. The CDR3 is made up of 14 amino acids. CDR1 is SGHNT and CDR2 is YYREEE in the germline V gene (reference sequence). V was clipped by 5 bases and J by 2 bases; unmatched bases: 5. CDR3 in amino acids: CASREAGGTYEQYF. CDR3 nucleotides: TGTGCCAGCAGAGAAGCGGGAGGTACCTACGAGCAGTACTTC.

This sequence joins TRBV5-1 and TRBJ2-3; TRBD2 matches 7 bases. With V trimmed by 6 bases and J by 1 base, 17 bases remained unmatched. CDR1 is SGHRS and CDR2 is YFSETQ in the germline V gene. The CDR3 loop spans 18 amino acids. The CDR3 protein is CASKLDRRTSRRTDTQYF. CDR3 coding DNA: TGCGCCAGCAAACTTGACCGTAGGACTAGTCGGCGCACAGATACGCAGTATTTT.

This chain connects TRBV6-2 or TRBV6-3 to TRBJ1-5; 7 bases fit TRBD1. The J segment lost 2 bases and the V segment lost 1 base, leaving 14 bases of the junction unmatched. Per germline, CDR1 MNHEY and CDR2 SVGEGT. The CDR3 consists of 19 residues. Here the CDR3 DNA reads TGTGCCAGCAGTTACTTTAGGACAGGCCATATTAGGGGCAATCAGCCCCAGCATTTT. The encoded protein is CASSYFRTGHIRGNQPQHF.

The CDR3 DNA reads TGTGCCAGCAGTTTAGGGGGGGCTAGCGGAACTAAAGAGACCCAGTACTTC. It encodes CASSLGGASGTKETQYF. V gene TRBV28 combines with J gene TRBJ2-5; D perhaps matches TRBD2 (7 bases). V was trimmed by 2 bases and J by 3 bases, leaving 19 bases between them. Germline V gene lookup returns CDR1 MDHEN and CDR2 SYDVKM. There are 17 residues in the CDR3.

A few counts support this clone. This sequence joins TRBV27 and TRBJ1-2; TRBD1 aligns across 7 bases. V lost 3 bases, J lost 6 bases, and 10 bases stayed unmatched. The CDR3 is 15 amino acids. Germline CDR1 reads MNHEY; CDR2 reads SMNVEV (reference sequence). The CDR3 spells CASSFVGDRVDGYTF. In DNA form, the CDR3 reads TGTGCCAGCAGTTTCGTTGGTGACAGGGTTGATGGCTACACCTTC.

V and J are TRBV3-1 (or the pseudogene TRBV3-2) and TRBJ1-1; D is perhaps TRBD1 (5 bases). This CDR3 is built from 15 residues. V lost 4 bases to trimming and J lost 5 bases, with 17 bases between them. The germline V gene has CDR1 LGHDT and CDR2 YNNKEL (reference sequence). CDR3 DNA sequence: TGTGCCAGCAGCCTCTGGGGGGAGGGTCGGACTGAAGCTTTCTTT. This translates into CASSLWGEGRTEAFF.

Only one count was recorded for this clone. This chain links TRBV27 with TRBJ2-4; the D gene is possibly TRBD1 (6 bases). CDR1 and CDR2 (germline): MNHEY, SMNVEV (reference sequence). V lost 6 bases and J 3 bases, leaving 15 bases between the germline ends. This CDR3 comprises 15 residues. The CDR3 sequence: CASSSQGLGKNIQYF. The CDR3 DNA reads as TGTGCCAGCAGCTCACAGGGTCTGGGCAAAAACATTCAGTACTTC.

There are a few counts of this clone. The gene calls are TRBV4-3 and TRBJ1-2; D not certain. Germline loops: CDR1 LGHNA, CDR2 YSLEER. The V and J ends lost 0 bases and 2 bases respectively, with 10 bases between them. The CDR3 spans 15 residues. The chain's CDR3 is CASSQDVAGNYGYTF. Here the CDR3 DNA reads TGCGCCAGCAGCCAAGACGTAGCGGGCAACTATGGCTACACCTTC.

On this clone itself: Germline and junction disagree at one end, which may indicate a read error. The chain uses TRBV7-7 and TRBJ2-2, with TRBD1 matching 8 bases. From germline, CDR1 is SSHAT and CDR2 FNYEAQ (reference sequence). The CDR3 runs 13 residues. CDR3 protein: CASSSDRGGELFF. CDR3 coding DNA: TGTGCTAGCAGCTCTGACAGGGGTGGGGAGCTGTTTTTT.

The chain is built from TRBV4-1 and TRBJ2-1; tentative D call: TRBD2 (5 bases). The CDR3 loop spans 16 amino acids. The germline CDR1 and CDR2 sequences are MGHRA and YSYEKL. The V end was cut by 1 base, the J end by 4 bases, with 14 bases between. The CDR3 spells CASSQGLTRAYNEQFF. CDR3 nucleotide sequence: TGCGCCAGCAGCCAAGGTTTAACGAGGGCTTACAATGAGCAGTTCTTC.